This entry features one T cell receptor (beta chain) sequence. Its specificity is unknown. This entry belongs to a study of response to subunit inactivated influenza vaccine. Findings of the study overall: Few new T cells, the authors suggested, are recruited by each seasonal influenza vaccination.

TCRdb itself ran the RT-PCR reads through MiXCR, one entry per CDR3 protein. The sample includes over 400,000 distinct CDR3 sequences, roughly 13% of them seen just once. The CDR3 is 13 amino acids. V lost 1 base and J 4 bases, leaving 6 bases between the germline ends. CDR1 is SGHRS, CDR2 YFSETQ, per germline. The sample consisted of PBMCs from blood, taken roughly 45 days after vaccination. The TCR originated in a middle-aged man who received an inactivated influenza vaccine. This sequence joins TRBV5-1 and TRBJ1-3; D unclear. The CDR3 reads CASSLSMGNTIYF. The DNA for the CDR3 is TGCGCCAGCAGCTTGAGTATGGGAAACACCATATATTTT.